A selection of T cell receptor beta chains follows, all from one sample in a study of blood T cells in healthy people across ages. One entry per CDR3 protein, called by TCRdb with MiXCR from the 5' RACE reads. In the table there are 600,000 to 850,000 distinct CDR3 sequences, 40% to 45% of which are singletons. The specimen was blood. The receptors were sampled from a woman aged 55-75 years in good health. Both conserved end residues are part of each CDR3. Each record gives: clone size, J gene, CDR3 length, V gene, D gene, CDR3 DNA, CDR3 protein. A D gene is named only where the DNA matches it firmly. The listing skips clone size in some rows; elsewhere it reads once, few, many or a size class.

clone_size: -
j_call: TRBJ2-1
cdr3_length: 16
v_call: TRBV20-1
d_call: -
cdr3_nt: TGCAGTGCTAGGGGCCTTAGCGATAGCTCCTACAATGAGCAGTTCTTC
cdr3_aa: CSARGLSDSSYNEQFF

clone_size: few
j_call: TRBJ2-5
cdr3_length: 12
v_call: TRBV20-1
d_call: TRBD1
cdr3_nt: TGCAGTGCGACCCGACAGGGGGAGACCCAGTACTTC
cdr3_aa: CSATRQGETQYF

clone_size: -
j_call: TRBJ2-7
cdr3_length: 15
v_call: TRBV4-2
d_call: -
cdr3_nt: TGTGCCAGCAGCCCCGCGCCCAATACTGCTTACGAGCAGTACTTC
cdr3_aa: CASSPAPNTAYEQYF

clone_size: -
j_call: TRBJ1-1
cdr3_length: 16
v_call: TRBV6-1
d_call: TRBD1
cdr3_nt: TGTGCCAGCAGTGAAAGGGACAGGGTAGGAGGCACTGAAGCTTTCTTT
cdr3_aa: CASSERDRVGGTEAFF

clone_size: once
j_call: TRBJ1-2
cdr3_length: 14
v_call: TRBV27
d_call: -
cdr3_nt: TGTGCCAGCAGTTTACAGGGCTCTAACTATGGCTACATCTTC
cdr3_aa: CASSLQGSNYGYIF

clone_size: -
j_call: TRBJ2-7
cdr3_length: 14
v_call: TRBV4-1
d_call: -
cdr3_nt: TGCGCCAGCAGCCTAATCAGTGGGGTAGGCGAGCAGTACTTC
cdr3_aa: CASSLISGVGEQYF

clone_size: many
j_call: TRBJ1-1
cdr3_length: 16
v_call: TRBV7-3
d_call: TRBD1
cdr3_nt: TGTGCCAGCAGCTTAATGCCCGGACAGGGTTTGGCTGAAGCTTTCTTT
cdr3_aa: CASSLMPGQGLAEAFF

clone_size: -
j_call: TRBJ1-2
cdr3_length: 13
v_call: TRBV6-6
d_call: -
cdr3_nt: TGTGCCAGCAGTTACTCAGGGCCCGGGGGCTACACCTTC
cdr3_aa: CASSYSGPGGYTF

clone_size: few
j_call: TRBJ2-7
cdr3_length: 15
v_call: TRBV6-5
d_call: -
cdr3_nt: TGTGCCAGCAGTTACGGCGGGACCAATCATTACGAGCAGTACTTC
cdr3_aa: CASSYGGTNHYEQYF

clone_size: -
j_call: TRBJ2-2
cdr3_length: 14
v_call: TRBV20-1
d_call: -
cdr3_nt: TGCAGTGCTAGACCTAACAAGAACACCGGGGAGCTGTTTTTT
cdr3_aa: CSARPNKNTGELFF

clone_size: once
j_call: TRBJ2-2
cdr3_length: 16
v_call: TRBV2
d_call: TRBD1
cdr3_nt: TGTGCCACCTCAGAGACAGGGCTCTCGAACACCGGGGAGCTGTTTTTT
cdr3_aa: CATSETGLSNTGELFF

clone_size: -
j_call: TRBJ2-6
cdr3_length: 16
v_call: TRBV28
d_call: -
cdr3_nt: TGTGCCAGCAGCCCAGACAGCTACTCTGGGGCCAACGTCCTGACTTTC
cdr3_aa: CASSPDSYSGANVLTF

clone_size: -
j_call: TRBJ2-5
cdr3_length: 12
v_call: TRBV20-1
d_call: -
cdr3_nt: TGCAGTGCTTCTACTAGCTTTGAGACCCAGTACTTC
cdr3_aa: CSASTSFETQYF

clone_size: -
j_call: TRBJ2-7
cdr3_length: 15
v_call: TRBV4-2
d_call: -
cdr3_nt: TGTGCCAGCAGCCAAGGAGCGGAGCCAGCCTACGAGCAGTACTTC
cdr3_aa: CASSQGAEPAYEQYF

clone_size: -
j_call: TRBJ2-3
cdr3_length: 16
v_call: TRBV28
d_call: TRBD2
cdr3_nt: TGTGCCAGCAGCTTGACTAGCGGGAGGGTCCTAGCCACGCAGTATTTT
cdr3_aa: CASSLTSGRVLATQYF

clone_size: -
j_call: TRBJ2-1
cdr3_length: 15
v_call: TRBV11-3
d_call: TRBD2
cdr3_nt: TGTGCCAGCAGCCCGGGACTAGCGGAAGGAGGTGAGCAGTTCTTC
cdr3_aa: CASSPGLAEGGEQFF

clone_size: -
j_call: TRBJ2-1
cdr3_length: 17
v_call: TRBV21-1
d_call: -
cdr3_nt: TGTGCCAGCAGCACCTTGCCCCAGATATTCTCCTACAATGAGCAGTTCTTC
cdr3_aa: CASSTLPQIFSYNEQFF

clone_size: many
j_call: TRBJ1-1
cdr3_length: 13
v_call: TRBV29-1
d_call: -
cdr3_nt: TGCAGCGTTTCCAAGGGCGGAGAGACTGAAGCTTTCTTT
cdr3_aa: CSVSKGGETEAFF

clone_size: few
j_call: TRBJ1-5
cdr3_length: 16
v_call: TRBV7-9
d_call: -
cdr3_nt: TGTGCCAGCATAGATTCGAGGTGGGACGGGGGCCAGCCCCAGCATTTT
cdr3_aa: CASIDSRWDGGQPQHF

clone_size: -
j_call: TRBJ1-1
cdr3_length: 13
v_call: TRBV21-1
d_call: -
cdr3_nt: TGTGCCAGCAGTAAAGTAGTGGGTTTAGAAGCTTTCTTT
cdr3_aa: CASSKVVGLEAFF

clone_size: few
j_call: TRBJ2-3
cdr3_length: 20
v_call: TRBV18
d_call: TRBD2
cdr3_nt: TGTGCCAGCTCACCACCCGTCTGGCTAGCGGGAGGGATTGACACAGATACGCAGTATTTT
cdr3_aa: CASSPPVWLAGGIDTDTQYF

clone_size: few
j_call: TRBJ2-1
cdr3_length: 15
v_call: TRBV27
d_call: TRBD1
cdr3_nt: TGTGCCAGCCGTCCCGGGACAGTACTATACAGTGAGCAGTTCTTC
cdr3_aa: CASRPGTVLYSEQFF

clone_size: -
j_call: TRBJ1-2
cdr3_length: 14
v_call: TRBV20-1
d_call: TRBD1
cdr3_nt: TGCAGTGCTAGAGATCCGGGACAGGGGAATGGCTACACCTTC
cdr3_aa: CSARDPGQGNGYTF

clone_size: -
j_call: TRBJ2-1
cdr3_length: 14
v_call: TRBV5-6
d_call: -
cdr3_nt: TGTGCCAGCAGCGCGTCCGGCAAATACAATGAGCAGTTCTTC
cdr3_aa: CASSASGKYNEQFF

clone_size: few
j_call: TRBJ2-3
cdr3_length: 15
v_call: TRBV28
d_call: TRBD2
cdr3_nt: TGTGCCAGCAGCCCTAGCGGGAGCGGGGCAGATACGCAGTATTTT
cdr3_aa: CASSPSGSGADTQYF

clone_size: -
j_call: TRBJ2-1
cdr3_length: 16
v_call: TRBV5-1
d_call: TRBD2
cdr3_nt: TGCGCCAGCAGCTTGGAAGGGACTAGCTATTCATATGAGCAGTTCTTC
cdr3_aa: CASSLEGTSYSYEQFF

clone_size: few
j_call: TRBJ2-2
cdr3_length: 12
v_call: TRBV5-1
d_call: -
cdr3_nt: TGCGCCAGCAGCTTAACCCCCGGGGAGCTGTTTTTT
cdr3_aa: CASSLTPGELFF

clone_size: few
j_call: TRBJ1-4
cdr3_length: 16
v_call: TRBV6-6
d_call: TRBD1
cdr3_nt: TGTGCCAGCATCGATGGGACAGGGGGTCGGTATGAAAAACTGTTTTTT
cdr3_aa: CASIDGTGGRYEKLFF

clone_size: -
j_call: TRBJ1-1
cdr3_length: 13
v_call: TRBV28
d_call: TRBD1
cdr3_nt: TGTGCCAGCAGTTCGTCCCGGGACAGGGAAGCTTTCTTT
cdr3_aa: CASSSSRDREAFF

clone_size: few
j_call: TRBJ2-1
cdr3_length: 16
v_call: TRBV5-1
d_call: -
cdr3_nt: TGCGCCAGCAGCTTGGTAGGCGGGACTGCCTACAATGAGCAGTTCTTC
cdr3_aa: CASSLVGGTAYNEQFF

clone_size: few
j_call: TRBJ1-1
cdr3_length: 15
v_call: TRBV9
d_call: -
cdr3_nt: TGTGCCAGCACGGGGGGCCCCTCACCGAACACTGAAGCTTTCTTT
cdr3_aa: CASTGGPSPNTEAFF

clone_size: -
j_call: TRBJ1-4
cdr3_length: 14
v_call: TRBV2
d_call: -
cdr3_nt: TGTGCCAGCAGCTCCGGGGCCGTCCCGGAAAAACTGTTTTTT
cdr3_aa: CASSSGAVPEKLFF

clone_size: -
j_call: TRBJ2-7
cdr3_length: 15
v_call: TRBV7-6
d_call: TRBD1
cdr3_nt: TGTGCCAGCAGCCCAACAGGGGGCCGTTTCTACGAGCAGTACTTC
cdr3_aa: CASSPTGGRFYEQYF

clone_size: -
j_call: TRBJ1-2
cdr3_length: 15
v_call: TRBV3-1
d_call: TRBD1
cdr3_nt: TGTGCCAGCAGCTTCACGGGACAGGGGGCCTATGGCTACACCTTC
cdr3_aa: CASSFTGQGAYGYTF

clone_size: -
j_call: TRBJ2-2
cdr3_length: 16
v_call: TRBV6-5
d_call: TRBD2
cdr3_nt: TGTGCCAGCAGTTACTCGGCCGGGGGGGGCACCGGGGAGCTGTTTTTT
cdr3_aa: CASSYSAGGGTGELFF

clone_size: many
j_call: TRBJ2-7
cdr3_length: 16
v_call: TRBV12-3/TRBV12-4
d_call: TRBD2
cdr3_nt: TGTGCCAGCATCCTAGCGGGGGCTCCGGTCCCCGCCGAGCAGTACTTC
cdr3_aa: CASILAGAPVPAEQYF

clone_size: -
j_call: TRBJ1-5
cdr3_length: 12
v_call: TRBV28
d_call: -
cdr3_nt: TGTGCCAGCGGACCAGACAGCCAGCCCCAGCATTTT
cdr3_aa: CASGPDSQPQHF

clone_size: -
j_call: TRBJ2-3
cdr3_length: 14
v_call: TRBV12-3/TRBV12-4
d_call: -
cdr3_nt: TGTGCCAGCAGTTTCGACCTTAGCACAGATACGCAGTATTTT
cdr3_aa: CASSFDLSTDTQYF